The present T cell receptor (beta chain) was sequenced within a study of blood T cell repertoires in COVID-19. Background on the study: Samples taken during acute and convalescent COVID-19 were collected in the United States, Italy and Spain. From T cells, B-cell-depleted T cells, or PBMCs came the material, which was cDNA or gDNA.

Trimming stripped 4 bases from V and 8 bases from J, with 27 bases between. Germline V gene lookup returns CDR1 MGHRA and CDR2 YSYEKL. CDR3 length equals 18 residues. Original processing methods: It was from reference gene primer amplification that nucleated cell counts were estimated. TCRdb keeps only in-frame clones here, not all; method: immunoSEQ multiplex PCR. That table furnishes V, J and clone size, whereas the DNA furnished D and trimming. The sample lists 220,000 or so clones; about 86% were seen once. The sequence came from a woman in her fifties or sixties with acute or convalescent COVID-19. The rearrangement uses TRBV4-1 and TRBJ2-1; D is perhaps TRBD2 (6 bases). What was sequenced was peripheral blood. In DNA, the CDR3 is TGCGCCAGCAGCCCGCCTCTCGGACGACGGACTACAGCTGATGAGCAGTTCTTC. It is translated as CASSPPLGRRTTADEQFF.